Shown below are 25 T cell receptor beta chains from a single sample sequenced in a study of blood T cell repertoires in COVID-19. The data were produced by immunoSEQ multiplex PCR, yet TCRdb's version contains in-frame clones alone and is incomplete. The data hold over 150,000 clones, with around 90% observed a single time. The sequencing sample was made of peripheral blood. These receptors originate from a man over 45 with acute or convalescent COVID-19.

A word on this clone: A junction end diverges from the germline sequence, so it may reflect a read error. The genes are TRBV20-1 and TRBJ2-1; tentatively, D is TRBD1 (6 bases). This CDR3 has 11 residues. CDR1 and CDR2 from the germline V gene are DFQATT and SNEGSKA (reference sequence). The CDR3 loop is CRATGYNEQFF. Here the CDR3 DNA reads TGCAGGGCTACAGGGTACAATGAGCAGTTCTTC.

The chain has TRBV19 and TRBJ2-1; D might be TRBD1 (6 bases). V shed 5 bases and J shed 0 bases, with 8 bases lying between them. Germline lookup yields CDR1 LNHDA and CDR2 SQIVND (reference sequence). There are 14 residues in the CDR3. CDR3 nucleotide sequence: TGTGCCAGTAGTCGCAGGGGCTCCTACAATGAGCAGTTCTTC. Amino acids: CASSRRGSYNEQFF.

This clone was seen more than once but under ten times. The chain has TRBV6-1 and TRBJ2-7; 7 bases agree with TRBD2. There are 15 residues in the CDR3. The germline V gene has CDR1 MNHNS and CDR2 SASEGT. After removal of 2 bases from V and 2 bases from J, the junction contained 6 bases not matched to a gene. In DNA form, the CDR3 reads TGTGCCAGCAGTGAACTTAGCGGGTCCGCCTACGAGCAGTACGTC. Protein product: CASSELSGSAYEQYV.

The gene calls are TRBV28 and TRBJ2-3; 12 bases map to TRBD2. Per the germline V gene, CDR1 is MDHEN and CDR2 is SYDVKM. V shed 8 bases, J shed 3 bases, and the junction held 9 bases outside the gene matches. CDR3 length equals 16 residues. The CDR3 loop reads CASLLAGGRGTDTQYF. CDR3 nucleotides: TGTGCCAGCTTGCTAGCGGGAGGGAGGGGGACAGATACGCAGTATTTT.

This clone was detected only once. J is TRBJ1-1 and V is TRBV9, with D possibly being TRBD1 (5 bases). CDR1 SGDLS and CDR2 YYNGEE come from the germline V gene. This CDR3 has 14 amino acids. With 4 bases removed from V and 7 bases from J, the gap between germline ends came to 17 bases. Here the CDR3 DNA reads TGTGCCAGCAGCACCGACTGGGGCAGGGATGAAGCTTTCTTT. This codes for CASSTDWGRDEAFF.

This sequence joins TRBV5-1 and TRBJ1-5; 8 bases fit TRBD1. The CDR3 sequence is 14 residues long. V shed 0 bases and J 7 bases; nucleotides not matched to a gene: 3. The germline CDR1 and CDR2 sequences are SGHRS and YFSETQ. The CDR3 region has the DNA TGCGCCAGCAGCTTGGCAGGGGGCGGGCAGCCCCAGCATTTT. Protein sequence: CASSLAGGGQPQHF.

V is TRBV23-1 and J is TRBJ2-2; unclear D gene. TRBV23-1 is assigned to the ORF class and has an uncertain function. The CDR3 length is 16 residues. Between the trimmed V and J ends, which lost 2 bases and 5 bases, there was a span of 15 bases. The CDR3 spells CASSQGSRSLTGELFF. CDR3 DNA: TGCGCCAGCAGTCAAGGGTCAAGGAGTTTGACCGGGGAGCTGTTTTTT.

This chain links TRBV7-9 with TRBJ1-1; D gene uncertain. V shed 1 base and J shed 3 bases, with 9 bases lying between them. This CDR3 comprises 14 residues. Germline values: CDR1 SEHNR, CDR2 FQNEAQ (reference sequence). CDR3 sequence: CASSLGRGDTEAFF. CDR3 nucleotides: TGTGCCAGCAGCTTAGGTCGAGGTGACACTGAAGCTTTCTTT.

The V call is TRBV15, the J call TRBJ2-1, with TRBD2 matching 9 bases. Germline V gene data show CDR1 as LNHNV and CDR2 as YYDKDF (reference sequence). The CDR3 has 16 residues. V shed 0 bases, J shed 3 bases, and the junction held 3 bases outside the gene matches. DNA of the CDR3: TGTGCCACCAGCAGAGAGGCGGGGGGGCTCTACAATGAGCAGTTCTTC. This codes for CATSREAGGLYNEQFF.

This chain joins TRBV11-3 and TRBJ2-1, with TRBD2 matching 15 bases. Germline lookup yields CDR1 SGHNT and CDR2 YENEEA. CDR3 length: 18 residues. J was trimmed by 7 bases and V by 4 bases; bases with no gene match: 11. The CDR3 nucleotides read TGTGCCAGCAGCTCCCGGGTCCCCGGGACTAGCGGGAGGAATGAGCAGTTCTTC. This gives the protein CASSSRVPGTSGRNEQFF. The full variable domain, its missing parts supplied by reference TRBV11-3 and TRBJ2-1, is EAGVVQSPRYKIIEKKQPVAFWCNPISGHNTLYWYLQNLGQGPELLIRYENEEAVDDSQLPKDRFSAERLKGVDSTLKIQPAELGDSAVYLCASSSRVPGTSGRNEQFFGPGTRLTVL.

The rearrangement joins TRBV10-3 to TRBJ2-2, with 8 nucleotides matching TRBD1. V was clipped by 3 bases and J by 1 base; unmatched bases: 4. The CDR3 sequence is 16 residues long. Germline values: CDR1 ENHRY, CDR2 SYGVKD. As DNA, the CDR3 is TGTGCCATCAGTGACAACAGGGGGAGGAACACCGGGGAGCTGTTTTTT. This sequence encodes CAISDNRGRNTGELFF.

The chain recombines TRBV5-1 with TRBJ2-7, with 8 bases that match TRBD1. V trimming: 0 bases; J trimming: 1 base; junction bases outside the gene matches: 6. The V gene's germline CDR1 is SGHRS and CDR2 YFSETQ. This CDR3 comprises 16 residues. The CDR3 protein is CASSLAVTGGSYEQYF. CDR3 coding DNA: TGCGCCAGCAGCTTGGCCGTTACAGGGGGTTCCTACGAGCAGTACTTC.

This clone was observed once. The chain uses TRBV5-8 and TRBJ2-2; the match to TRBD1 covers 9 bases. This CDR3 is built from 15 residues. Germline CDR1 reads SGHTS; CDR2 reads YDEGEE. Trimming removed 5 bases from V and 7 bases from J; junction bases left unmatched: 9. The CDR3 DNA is TGTGCCAGCAGGGTCCGGGACAGGGAAATCGGGGAGCTGTTTTTT. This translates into CASRVRDREIGELFF.

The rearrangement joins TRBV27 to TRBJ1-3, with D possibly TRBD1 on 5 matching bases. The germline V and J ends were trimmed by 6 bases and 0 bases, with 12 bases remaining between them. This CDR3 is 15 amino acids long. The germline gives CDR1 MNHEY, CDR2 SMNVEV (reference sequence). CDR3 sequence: CASSPTGLSGNTIYF. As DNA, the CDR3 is TGTGCCAGCAGCCCCACAGGCCTCTCTGGAAACACCATATATTTT.

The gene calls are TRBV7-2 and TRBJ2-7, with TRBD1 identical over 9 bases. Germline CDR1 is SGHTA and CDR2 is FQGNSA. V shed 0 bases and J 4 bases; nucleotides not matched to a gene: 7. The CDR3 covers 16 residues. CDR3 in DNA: TGTGCCAGCAGCTTAGCGAGTACAGGGGGCTTTTACGAGCAGTACGTC. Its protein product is CASSLASTGGFYEQYV.

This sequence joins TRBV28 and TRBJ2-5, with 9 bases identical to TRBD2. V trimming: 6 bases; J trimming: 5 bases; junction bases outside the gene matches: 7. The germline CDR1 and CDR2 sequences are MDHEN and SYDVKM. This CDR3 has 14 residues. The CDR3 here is CASSQGLAEETQYF. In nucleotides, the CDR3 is TGTGCCAGCAGCCAGGGACTAGCAGAGGAGACCCAGTACTTC. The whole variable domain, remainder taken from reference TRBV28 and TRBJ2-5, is DVKVTQSSRYLVKRTGEKVFLECVQDMDHENMFWYRQDPGLGLRLIYFSYDVKMKEKGDIPEGYSVSREKKERFSLILESASTNQTSMYLCASSQGLAEETQYFGPGTRLLVL.

The DNA for the CDR3 is TGTGCCAGCAGTTACTCAGCCGTCGAGTCTGGCGAGCAGTACGTC. It encodes CASSYSAVESGEQYV. The chain has TRBV6-6 and TRBJ2-7; D unresolved. The CDR3 has 15 residues. CDR1 is MNHNY, CDR2 SVGAGI, per germline (reference sequence). With 0 bases removed from V and 6 bases from J, the gap between germline ends came to 15 bases.

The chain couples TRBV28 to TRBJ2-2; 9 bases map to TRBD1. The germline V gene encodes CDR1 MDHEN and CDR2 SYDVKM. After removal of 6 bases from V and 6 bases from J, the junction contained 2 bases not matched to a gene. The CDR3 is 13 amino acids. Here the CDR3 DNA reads TGTGCCAGCAGGGACAGGGGAGCCGGGGAGCTGTTTTTT. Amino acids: CASRDRGAGELFF.

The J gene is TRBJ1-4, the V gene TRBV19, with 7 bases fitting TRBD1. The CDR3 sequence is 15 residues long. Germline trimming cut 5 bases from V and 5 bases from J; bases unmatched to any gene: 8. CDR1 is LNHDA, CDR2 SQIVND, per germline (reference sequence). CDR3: CASSDPGQPNEKLFF. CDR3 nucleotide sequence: TGTGCCAGTAGTGATCCGGGACAGCCAAATGAAAAACTGTTTTTT.

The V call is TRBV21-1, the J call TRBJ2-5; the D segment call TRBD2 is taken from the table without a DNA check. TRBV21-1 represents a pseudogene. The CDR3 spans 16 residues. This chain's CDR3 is CASSKFRPSGPGTQYF. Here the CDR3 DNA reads TGTGCCAGCAGCAAGTTTCGGCCTAGCGGCCCGGGGACGCAGTACTTC.

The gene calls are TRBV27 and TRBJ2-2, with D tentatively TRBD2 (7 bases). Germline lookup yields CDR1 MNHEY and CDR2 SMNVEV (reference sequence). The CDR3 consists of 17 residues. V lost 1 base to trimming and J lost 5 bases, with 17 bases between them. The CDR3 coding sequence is TGTGCCAGCAGTTTATTTCCGGGGGGCCGTAAAACCGGGGAGCTGTTTTTT. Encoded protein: CASSLFPGGRKTGELFF.

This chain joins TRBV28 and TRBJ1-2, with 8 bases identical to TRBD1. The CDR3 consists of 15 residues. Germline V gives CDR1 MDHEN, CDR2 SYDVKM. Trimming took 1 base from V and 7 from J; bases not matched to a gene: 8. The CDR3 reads CASSLYSGQGGGYTF. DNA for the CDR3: TGTGCCAGCAGTTTATACTCCGGACAGGGAGGTGGCTACACCTTC.

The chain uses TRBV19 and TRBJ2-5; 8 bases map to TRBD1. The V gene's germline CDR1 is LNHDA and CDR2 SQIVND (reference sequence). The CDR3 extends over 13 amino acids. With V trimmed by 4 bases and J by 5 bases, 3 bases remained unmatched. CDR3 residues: CASSKTGEETQYF. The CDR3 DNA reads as TGTGCCAGTAGTAAGACAGGGGAGGAGACCCAGTACTTC.

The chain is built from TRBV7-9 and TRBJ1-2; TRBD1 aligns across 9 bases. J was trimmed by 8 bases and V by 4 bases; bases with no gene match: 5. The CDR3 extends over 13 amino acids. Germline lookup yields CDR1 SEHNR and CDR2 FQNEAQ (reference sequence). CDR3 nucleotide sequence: TGTGCCAGCAGCTCGGGACAGGGCGGGGGCTACACCTTC. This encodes CASSSGQGGGYTF.

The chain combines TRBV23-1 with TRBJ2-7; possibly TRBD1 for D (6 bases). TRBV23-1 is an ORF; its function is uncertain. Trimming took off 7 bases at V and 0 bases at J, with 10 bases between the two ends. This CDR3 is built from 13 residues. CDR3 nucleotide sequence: TGCGCCAGCATCGACAGGCTCTCCTACGAGCAGTACTTC. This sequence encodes CASIDRLSYEQYF.